Below are 3 T cell receptor beta chains sequenced from a single sample in a study of T cells in Graves' hyperthyroidism and ophthalmopathy. Using RNA transcripts as the source, TCR beta CDR3 regions were amplified. During a first-round RT-PCR of the TCR CDR3, the HTBI primer set was used. TCRdb fed the multiplex PCR reads into MiXCR, producing one record per CDR3 protein. The data contain about 840,000 distinct CDR3 sequences, around 38% of them singletons. Sequencing used blood. These receptors all stem from a man aged 18 to 29 with Graves' hyperthyroidism.

This sequence joins TRBV20-1 and TRBJ2-5; D tentatively reads TRBD1 or TRBD2 (5 bases each). Germline lookup yields CDR1 DFQATT and CDR2 SNEGSKA (reference sequence). The CDR3 extends over 15 amino acids. Trimming left V 0 bases short and J 5 bases short, with 16 bases between. The CDR3 loop reads CSARDWDRGRETQYF. In DNA form, the CDR3 reads TGCAGTGCTAGAGACTGGGACCGCGGTCGTGAGACCCAGTACTTC.

The rearrangement uses TRBV2 and TRBJ2-7; tentatively, D is TRBD1 (6 bases). The CDR3 is 11 amino acids. Germline V gene data show CDR1 as SNHLY and CDR2 as FYNNEI. Trimming took off 8 bases at V and 4 bases at J, with 9 bases between the two ends. CDR3 protein: CASGTHYEQYF. In nucleotides, the CDR3 is TGTGCCAGCGGGACACATTACGAGCAGTACTTC.

This clonotype was seen ten or more times. The chain joins TRBV10-3 to TRBJ2-2; D might be TRBD2 (6 bases). CDR1 and CDR2 (germline): ENHRY, SYGVKD. The CDR3 length is 13 residues. Trimming stripped 8 bases from V and 5 bases from J, with 12 bases between. The CDR3 DNA sequence: TGTGCCATCCTCCCCCGGGAGACCGGGGAGCTGTTTTTT. Translated, it gives CAILPRETGELFF.